This note documents a single T cell receptor beta chain sequence. A far larger clone lies a single base away; this is likely a read error. This sample also contains other DNA sequences that code for the same CDR3. These data originate in a study of shared clonotypes between healthy human individuals. The repertoire was sequenced with immunoSEQ multiplex PCR; TCRdb's copy has only in-frame clones and lacks some. This table holds more than 450,000 clones, roughly 78% found once. The CDR3 covers 13 residues. V was trimmed by 6 bases and J by 6 bases, leaving 14 bases between them. CDR1 is KGHSH, CDR2 LQKENI, per germline.

Sequenced: PBMCs. The rearrangement joins TRBV18 to TRBJ1-2, with D possibly matching TRBD1 (5 bases). The receptor comes from a woman aged 40 to 50 in good health. Some clones in this sample may be carry-over from other donors' samples. The CDR3 coding sequence is TGTGCCAGCTCCTTCGGGACGGGGGATGGCTACACCTTC. This gives the protein CASSFGTGDGYTF.